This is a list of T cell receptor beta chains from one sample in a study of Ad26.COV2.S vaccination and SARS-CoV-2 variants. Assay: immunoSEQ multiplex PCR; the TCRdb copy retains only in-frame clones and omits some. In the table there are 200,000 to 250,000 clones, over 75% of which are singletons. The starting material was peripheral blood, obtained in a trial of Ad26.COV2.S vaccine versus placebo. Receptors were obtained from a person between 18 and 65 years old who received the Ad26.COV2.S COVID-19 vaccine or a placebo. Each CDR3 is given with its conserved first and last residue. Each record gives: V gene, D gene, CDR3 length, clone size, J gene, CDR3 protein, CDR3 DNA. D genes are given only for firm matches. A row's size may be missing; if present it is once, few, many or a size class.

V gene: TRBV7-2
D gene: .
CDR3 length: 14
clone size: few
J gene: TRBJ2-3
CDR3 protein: CASSLRGTADTQYF
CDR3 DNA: TGTGCCAGCAGCTTGAGGGGAACCGCAGATACGCAGTATTTT

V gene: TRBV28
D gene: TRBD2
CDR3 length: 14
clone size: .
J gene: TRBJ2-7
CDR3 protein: CASSFMGGGDEQYF
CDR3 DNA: TGTGCCAGCAGTTTTATGGGTGGGGGGGACGAGCAGTACTTC

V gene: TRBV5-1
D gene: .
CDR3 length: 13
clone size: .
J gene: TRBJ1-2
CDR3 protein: CASSLGGSYGYTF
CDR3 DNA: TGCGCCAGCAGCTTGGGGGGCAGCTATGGCTACACCTTC

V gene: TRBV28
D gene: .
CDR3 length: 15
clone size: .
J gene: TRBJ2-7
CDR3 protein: CASSLFSGKNYEQYF
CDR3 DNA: TGTGCCAGCAGTTTATTCTCAGGGAAGAACTACGAGCAGTACTTC

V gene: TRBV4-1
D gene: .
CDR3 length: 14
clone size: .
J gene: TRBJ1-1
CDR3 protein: CASSQVGERAGAFF
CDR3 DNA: TGCGCCAGCAGCCAAGTGGGGGAGAGGGCGGGGGCTTTCTTT

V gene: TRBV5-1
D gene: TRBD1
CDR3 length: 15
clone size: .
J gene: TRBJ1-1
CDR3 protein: CASSRTGEMNTEAFF
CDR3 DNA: TGCGCCAGCAGCCGTACAGGGGAAATGAACACTGAAGCTTTCTTT

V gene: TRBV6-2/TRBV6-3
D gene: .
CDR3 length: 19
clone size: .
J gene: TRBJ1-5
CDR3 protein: CASSFHRLKDSAGNQPQHF
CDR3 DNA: TGTGCCAGCAGTTTCCACCGTCTTAAGGACAGTGCAGGCAATCAGCCCCAGCATTTT

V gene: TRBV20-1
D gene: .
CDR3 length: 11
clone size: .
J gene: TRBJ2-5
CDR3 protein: CSAPPGETQYF
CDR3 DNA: TGCAGTGCTCCTCCCGGAGAGACCCAGTACTTC

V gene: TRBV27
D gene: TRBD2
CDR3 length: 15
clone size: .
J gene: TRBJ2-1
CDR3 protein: CASSLGLAGGYEQFF
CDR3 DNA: TGTGCCAGCAGTTTAGGTCTAGCGGGGGGGTATGAGCAGTTCTTC

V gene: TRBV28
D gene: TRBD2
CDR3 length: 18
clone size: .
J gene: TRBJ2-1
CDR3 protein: CASSFLTSGRPSYNEQFF
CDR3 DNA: TGTGCCAGCAGTTTTCTGACTAGCGGGAGGCCTTCCTACAATGAGCAGTTCTTC

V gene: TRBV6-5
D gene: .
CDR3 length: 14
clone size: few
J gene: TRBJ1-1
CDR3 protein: CASSYRGLYDEAFF
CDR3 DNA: TGTGCCAGCAGTTACAGGGGACTCTATGATGAAGCTTTCTTT

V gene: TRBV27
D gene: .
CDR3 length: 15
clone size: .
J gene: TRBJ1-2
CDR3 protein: CASSPRLGANYGYTF
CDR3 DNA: TGTGCCAGCAGTCCACGCCTGGGGGCTAACTATGGCTACACCTTC

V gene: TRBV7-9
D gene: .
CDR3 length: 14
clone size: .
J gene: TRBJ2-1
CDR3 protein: CASIQTGLRDEQFF
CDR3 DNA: TGTGCCAGCATCCAAACGGGGCTTCGGGATGAGCAGTTCTTC

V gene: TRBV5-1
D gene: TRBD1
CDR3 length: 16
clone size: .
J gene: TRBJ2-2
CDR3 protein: CASSQSGTANTGELFF
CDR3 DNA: TGCGCCAGCAGCCAATCCGGGACAGCGAACACCGGGGAGCTGTTTTTT

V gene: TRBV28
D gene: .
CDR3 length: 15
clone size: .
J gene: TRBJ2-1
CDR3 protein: CASSQLTGTYIAQFF
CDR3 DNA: TGTGCCAGCAGTCAACTAACCGGGACATATATCGCGCAGTTCTTC

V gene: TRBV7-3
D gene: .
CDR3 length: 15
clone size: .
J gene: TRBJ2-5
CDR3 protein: CASSLGVGVGETQYF
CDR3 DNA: TGTGCCAGCAGCTTAGGCGTAGGGGTAGGAGAGACCCAGTACTTC

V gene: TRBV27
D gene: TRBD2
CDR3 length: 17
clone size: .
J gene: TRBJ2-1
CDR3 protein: CASRLGHGLAGGNEQFF
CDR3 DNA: TGTGCCAGCAGGTTAGGCCATGGACTAGCGGGAGGGAATGAGCAGTTCTTC

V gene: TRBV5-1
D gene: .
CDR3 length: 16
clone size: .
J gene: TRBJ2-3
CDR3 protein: CASSSTGTNNADTQYF
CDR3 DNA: TGCGCCAGCAGCAGCACCGGGACCAATAACGCAGATACGCAGTATTTT

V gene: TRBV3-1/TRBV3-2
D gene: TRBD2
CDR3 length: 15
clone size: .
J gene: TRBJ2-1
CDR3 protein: CASSQQREGRNEQFF
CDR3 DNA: TGTGCCAGCAGCCAACAGCGGGAGGGCCGCAATGAGCAGTTCTTC

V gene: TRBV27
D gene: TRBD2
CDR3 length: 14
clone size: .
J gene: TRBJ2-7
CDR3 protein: CASSYGGSSYEQYF
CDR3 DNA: TGTGCCAGCAGCTACGGGGGGAGCTCCTACGAGCAGTACTTC

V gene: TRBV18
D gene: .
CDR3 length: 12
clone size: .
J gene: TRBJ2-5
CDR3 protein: CASSRNQETQYF
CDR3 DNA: TGTGCCAGCTCACGGAATCAAGAGACCCAGTACTTC

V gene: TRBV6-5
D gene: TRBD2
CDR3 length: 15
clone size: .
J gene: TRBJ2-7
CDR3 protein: CASGTSGRDSYEQYF
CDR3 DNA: TGTGCCAGCGGGACTAGCGGGAGGGACTCCTACGAGCAGTACTTC

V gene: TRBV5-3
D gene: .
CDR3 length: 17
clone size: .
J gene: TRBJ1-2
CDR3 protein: CARSLGEEVLPNYGYTF
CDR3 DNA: TGTGCCAGAAGCTTGGGGGAAGAGGTCTTACCAAACTATGGCTACACCTTC

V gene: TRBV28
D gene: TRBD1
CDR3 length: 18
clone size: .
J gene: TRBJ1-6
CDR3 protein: CASSLETGAPRAGSPLHF
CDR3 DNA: TGTGCCAGCAGTTTAGAGACAGGGGCACCTAGAGCGGGGTCACCCCTCCACTTT

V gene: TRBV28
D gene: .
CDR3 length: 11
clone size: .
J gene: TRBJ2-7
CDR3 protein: CASSLNYEQYF
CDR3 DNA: TGTGCCAGCAGTTTAAATTACGAGCAGTACTTC

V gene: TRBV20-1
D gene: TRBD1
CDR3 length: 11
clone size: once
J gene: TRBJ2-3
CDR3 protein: CSAGDRVGQYF
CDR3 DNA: TGCAGTGCTGGGGACAGGGTGGGGCAGTATTTT

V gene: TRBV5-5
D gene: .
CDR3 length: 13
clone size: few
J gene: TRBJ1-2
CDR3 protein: CASSPDSNYGYTF
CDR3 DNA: TGTGCCAGCAGCCCCGACAGTAACTATGGCTACACCTTC

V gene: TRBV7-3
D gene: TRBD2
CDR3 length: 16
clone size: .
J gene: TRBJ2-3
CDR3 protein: CASSLGLAGVTDTQYF
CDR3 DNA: TGTGCCAGCAGCTTGGGACTAGCGGGAGTCACAGATACGCAGTATTTT

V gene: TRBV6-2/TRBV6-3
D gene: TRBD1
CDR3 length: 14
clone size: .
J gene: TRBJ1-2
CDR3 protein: CASSHPGQGYGYTF
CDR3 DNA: TGTGCCAGCAGTCACCCGGGACAGGGCTACGGCTACACCTTC

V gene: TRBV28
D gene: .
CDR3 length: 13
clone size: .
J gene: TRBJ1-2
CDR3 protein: CASTDNPWDGYTF
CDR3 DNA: TGTGCCAGCACCGATAATCCGTGGGATGGCTACACCTTC

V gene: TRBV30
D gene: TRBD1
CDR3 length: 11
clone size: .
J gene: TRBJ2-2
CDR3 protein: CASRGPGELFF
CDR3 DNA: TGTGCCTCCAGGGGGCCCGGGGAGCTGTTTTTT

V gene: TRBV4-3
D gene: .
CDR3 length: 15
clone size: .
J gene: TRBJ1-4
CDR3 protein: CASSQGLSSSEKLFF
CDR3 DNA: TGCGCCAGCAGCCAAGGTCTCTCCAGTAGTGAAAAACTGTTTTTT

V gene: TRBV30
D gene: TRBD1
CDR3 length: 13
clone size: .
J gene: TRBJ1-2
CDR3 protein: CAWDSGQGYGYTF
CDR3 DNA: TGTGCCTGGGATTCGGGACAGGGCTATGGCTACACCTTC

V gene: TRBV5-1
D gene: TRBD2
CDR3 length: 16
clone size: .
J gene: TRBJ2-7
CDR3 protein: CASARTSGQIGGEQYF
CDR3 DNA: TGCGCCAGCGCTAGGACTAGCGGCCAAATTGGTGGCGAGCAGTACTTC

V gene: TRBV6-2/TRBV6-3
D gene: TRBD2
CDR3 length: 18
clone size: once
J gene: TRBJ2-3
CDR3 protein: CASSSDLTSPANPDTQYF
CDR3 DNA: TGTGCCAGCAGTTCCGACCTGACTAGCCCCGCAAATCCAGATACGCAGTATTTT

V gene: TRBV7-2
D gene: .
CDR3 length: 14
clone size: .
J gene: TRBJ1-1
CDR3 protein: CASSLETGFTEAFF
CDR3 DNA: TGTGCCAGCAGCTTAGAAACAGGGTTCACTGAAGCTTTCTTT

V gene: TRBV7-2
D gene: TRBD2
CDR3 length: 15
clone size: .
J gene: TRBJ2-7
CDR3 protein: CASSPGTSGTYEQYF
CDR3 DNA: TGTGCCAGCAGCCCCGGGACTAGCGGTACCTACGAGCAGTACTTC

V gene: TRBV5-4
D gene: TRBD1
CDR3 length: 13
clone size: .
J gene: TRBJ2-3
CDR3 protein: CASNGQGVDTQYF
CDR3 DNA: TGTGCCAGCAACGGACAGGGAGTAGATACGCAGTATTTT

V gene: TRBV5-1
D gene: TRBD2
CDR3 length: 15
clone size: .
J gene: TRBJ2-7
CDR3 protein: CASTETSGTLWEQYF
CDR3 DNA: TGCGCCAGCACGGAAACTAGCGGGACTCTTTGGGAGCAGTACTTC

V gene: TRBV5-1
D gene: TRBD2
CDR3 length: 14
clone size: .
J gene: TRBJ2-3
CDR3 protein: CASSLAGSGNTQYF
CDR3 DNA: TGCGCCAGCAGCTTAGCGGGGAGTGGAAATACGCAGTATTTT

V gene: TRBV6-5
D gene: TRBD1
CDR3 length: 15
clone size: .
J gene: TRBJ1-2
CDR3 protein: CASRIGGTGGRGYTF
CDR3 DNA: TGTGCCAGCAGGATCGGGGGGACAGGGGGCAGAGGCTACACCTTC

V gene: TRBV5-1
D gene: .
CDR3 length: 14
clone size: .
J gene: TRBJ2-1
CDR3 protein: CASSLEPGNNEQFF
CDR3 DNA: TGCGCCAGCAGCTTGGAGCCCGGTAACAATGAGCAGTTCTTC

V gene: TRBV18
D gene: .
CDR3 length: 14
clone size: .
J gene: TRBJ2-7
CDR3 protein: CASSPEQRRAEQYF
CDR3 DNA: TGTGCCAGCTCACCGGAACAGCGTCGGGCCGAGCAGTACTTC

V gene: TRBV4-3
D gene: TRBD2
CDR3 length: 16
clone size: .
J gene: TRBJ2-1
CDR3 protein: CASSQEGLAGANEQFF
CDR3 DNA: TGCGCCAGCAGCCAAGAGGGGCTAGCGGGGGCAAATGAGCAGTTCTTC

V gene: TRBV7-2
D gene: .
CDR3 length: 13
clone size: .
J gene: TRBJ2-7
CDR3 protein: CASSRDLPGEQYF
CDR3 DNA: TGTGCCAGCAGTCGGGACCTCCCGGGCGAGCAGTACTTC